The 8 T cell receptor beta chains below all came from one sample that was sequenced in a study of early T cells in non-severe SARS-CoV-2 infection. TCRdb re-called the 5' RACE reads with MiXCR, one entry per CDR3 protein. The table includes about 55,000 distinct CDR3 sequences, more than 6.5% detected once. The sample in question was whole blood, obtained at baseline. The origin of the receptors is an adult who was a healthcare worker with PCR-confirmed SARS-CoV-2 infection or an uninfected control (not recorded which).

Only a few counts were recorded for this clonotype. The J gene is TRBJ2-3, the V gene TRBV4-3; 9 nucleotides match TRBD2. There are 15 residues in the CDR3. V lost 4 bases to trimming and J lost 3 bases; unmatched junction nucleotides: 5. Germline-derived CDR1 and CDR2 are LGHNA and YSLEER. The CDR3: CASSPLAGSTDTQYF. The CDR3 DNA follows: TGCGCCAGCAGCCCTCTAGCGGGGAGTACAGATACGCAGTATTTT.

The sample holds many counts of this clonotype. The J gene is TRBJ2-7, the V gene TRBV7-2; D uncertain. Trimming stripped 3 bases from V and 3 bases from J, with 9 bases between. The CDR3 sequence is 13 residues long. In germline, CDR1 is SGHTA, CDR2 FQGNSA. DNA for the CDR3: TGTGCCAGCAGCTTCCTCCCGGGCTACGAGCAGTACTTC. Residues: CASSFLPGYEQYF.

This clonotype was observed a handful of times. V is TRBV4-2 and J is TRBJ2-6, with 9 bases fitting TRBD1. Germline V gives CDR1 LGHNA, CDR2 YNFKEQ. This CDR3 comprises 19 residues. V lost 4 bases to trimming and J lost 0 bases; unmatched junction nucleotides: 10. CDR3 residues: CASSRVRTGARSGANVLTF. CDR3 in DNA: TGTGCCAGCAGCCGAGTCAGGACAGGGGCTCGCTCTGGGGCCAACGTCCTGACTTTC.

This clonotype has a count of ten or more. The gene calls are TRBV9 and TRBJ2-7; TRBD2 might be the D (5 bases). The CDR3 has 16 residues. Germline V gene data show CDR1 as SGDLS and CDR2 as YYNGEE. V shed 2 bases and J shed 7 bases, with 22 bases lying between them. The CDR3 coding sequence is TGTGCCAGCAGCGTGACTAAAGGAGTCAGGCTGGAAGAGCAGTACTTC. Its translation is CASSVTKGVRLEEQYF.

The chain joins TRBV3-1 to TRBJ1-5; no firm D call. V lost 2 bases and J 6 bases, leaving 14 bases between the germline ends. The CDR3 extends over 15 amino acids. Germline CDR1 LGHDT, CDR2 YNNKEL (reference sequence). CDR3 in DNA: TGTGCCAGCAGCCAATTCCTGGGTGGTGGTCAGCCCCAGCATTTT. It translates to CASSQFLGGGQPQHF.

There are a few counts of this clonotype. This CDR3 reads CASSYLGTGNYGYTF. The CDR3, as DNA: TGTGCCAGCAGTTACTTGGGGACCGGTAACTATGGCTACACCTTC. The chain joins TRBV6-6 to TRBJ1-2; tentatively, D is TRBD1 (5 bases). The CDR3 sequence is 15 residues long. With 1 base removed from V and 1 base from J, the gap between germline ends came to 10 bases. Germline V gene lookup returns CDR1 MNHNY and CDR2 SVGAGI (reference sequence).

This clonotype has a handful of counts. The CDR3 loop is CASSLTGYWADEQFF. The CDR3 nucleotides read TGTGCCAGCAGTTTAACTGGCTATTGGGCCGATGAGCAGTTCTTC. The gene calls are TRBV27 and TRBJ2-1; D is unclear. The CDR3 spans 15 residues. Trimming cost V 2 bases and J 8 bases, with 16 bases left between them. CDR1 and CDR2 from the germline V gene are MNHEY and SMNVEV (reference sequence).

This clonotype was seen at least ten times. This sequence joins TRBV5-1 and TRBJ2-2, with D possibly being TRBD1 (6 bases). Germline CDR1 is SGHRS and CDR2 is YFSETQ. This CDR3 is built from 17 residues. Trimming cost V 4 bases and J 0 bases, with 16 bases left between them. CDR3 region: CASSPRLQGPNTGELFF. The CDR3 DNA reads TGCGCCAGCAGCCCCCGGTTACAGGGACCGAACACCGGGGAGCTGTTTTTT.